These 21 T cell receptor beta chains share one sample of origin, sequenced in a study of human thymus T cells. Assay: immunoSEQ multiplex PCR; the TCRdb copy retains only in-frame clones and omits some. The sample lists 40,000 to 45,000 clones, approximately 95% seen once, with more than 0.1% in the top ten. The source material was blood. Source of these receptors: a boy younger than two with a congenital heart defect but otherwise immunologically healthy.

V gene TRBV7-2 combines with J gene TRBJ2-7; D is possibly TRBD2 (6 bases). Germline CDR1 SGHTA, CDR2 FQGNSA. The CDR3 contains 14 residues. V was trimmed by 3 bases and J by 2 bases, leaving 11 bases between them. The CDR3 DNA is TGTGCCAGCAGCTTGGGACTGGCCCCCTACGAGCAGTACTTC. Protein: CASSLGLAPYEQYF.

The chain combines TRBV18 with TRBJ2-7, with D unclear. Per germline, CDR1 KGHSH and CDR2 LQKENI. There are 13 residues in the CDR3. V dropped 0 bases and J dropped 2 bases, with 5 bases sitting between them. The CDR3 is CASSPPEAYEQYF. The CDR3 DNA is TGTGCCAGCTCACCACCCGAGGCCTACGAGCAGTACTTC.

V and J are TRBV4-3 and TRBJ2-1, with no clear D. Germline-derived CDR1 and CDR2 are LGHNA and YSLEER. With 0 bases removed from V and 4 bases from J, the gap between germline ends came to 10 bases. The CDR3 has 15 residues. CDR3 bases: TGCGCCAGCAGCCAAGATAAAGGGCGGTACAATGAGCAGTTCTTC. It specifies CASSQDKGRYNEQFF.

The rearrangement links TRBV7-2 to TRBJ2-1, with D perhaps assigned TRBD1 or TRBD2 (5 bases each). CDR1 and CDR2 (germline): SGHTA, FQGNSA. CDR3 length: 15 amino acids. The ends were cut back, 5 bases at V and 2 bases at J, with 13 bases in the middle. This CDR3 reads CASSGTGRAYNEQFF. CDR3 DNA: TGTGCCAGCAGCGGCACGGGACGGGCCTACAATGAGCAGTTCTTC.

The CDR3 sequence: CASSVGTGGFNQPQHF. DNA for the CDR3: TGTGCCAGCAGCGTAGGGACAGGGGGCTTTAATCAGCCCCAGCATTTT. The rearrangement joins TRBV9 to TRBJ1-5, with TRBD1 identical over 11 bases. CDR1 and CDR2 from the germline V gene are SGDLS and YYNGEE. The length of the CDR3 is 16 residues. V shed 0 bases and J 4 bases; nucleotides not matched to a gene: 3.

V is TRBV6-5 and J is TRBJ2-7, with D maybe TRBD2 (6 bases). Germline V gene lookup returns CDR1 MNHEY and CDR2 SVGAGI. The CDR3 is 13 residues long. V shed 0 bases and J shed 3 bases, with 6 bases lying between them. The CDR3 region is CASSYSEGYEQYF. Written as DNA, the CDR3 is TGTGCCAGCAGTTACTCGGAGGGCTACGAGCAGTACTTC.

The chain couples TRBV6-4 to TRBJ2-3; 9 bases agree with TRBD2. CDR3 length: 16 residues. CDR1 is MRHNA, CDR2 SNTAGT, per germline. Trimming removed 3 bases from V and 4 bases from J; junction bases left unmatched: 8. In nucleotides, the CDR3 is TGTGCCAGCAGTGAATACGGCGGGGGGGCCGCAGATACGCAGTATTTT. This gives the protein CASSEYGGGAADTQYF.

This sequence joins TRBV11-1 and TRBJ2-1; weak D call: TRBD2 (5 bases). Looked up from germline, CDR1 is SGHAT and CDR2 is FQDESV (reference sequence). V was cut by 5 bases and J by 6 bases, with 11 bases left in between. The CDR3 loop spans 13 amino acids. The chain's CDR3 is CASSLISGNEQFF. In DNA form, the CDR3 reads TGTGCCAGCAGCCTCATCAGCGGCAATGAGCAGTTCTTC.

CDR3 bases: TGTGCCTGGAGTGTTAGGGAAAAACTGTTTTTT. Protein sequence: CAWSVREKLFF. The chain has TRBV30 and TRBJ1-4, with no clear D. Germline loops: CDR1 GTSNPN, CDR2 SVGIG (reference sequence). The germline V and J ends were trimmed by 0 bases and 8 bases, with 4 bases remaining between them. The CDR3 sequence is 11 residues long. Full variable domain (missing parts from reference TRBV30 and TRBJ1-4): SQTIHQWPATLVQPVGSPLSLECTVEGTSNPNLYWYRQAAGRGLQLLFYSVGIGQISSEVPQNLSASRPQDRQFILSSKKLLLSDSGFYLCAWSVREKLFFGSGTQLSVL.

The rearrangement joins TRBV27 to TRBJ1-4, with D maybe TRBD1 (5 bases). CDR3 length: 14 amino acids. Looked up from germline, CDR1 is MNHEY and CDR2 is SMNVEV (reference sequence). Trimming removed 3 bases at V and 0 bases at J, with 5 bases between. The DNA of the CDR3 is TGTGCCAGCAGTTTGGGGGCAACTAATGAAAAACTGTTTTTT. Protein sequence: CASSLGATNEKLFF. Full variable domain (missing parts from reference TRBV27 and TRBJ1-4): EAQVTQNPRYLITVTGKKLTVTCSQNMNHEYMSWYRQDPGLGLRQIYYSMNVEVTDKGDVPEGYKVSRKEKRNFPLILESPSPNQTSLYFCASSLGATNEKLFFGSGTQLSVL.

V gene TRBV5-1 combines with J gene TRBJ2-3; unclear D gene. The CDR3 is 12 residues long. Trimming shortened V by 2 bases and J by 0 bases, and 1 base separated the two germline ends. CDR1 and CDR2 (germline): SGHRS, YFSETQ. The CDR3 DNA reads TGCGCCAGCAGCTTTAGCACAGATACGCAGTATTTT. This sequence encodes CASSFSTDTQYF. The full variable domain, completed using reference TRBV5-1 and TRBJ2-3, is KAGVTQTPRYLIKTRGQQVTLSCSPISGHRSVSWYQQTPGQGLQFLFEYFSETQRNKGNFPGRFSGRQFSNSRSEMNVSTLELGDSALYLCASSFSTDTQYFGPGTRLTVL.

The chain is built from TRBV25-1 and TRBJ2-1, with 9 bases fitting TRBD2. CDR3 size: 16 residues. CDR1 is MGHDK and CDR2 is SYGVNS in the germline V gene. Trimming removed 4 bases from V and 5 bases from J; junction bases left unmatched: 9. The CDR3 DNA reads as TGTGCCAGCAGTGCCCCGGGACTAGCAGAAAACAATGAGCAGTTCTTC. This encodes CASSAPGLAENNEQFF. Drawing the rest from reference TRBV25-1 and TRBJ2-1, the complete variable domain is EADIYQTPRYLVIGTGKKITLECSQTMGHDKMYWYQQDPGMELHLIHYSYGVNSTEKGDLSSESTVSRIRTEHFPLTLESARPSHTSQYLCASSAPGLAENNEQFFGPGTRLTVL.

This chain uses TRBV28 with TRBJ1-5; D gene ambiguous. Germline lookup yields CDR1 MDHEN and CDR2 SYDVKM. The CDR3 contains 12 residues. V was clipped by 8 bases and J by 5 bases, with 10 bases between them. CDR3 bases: TGTGCCAGCCGGGTTGGGGATCAGCCCCAGCATTTT. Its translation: CASRVGDQPQHF.

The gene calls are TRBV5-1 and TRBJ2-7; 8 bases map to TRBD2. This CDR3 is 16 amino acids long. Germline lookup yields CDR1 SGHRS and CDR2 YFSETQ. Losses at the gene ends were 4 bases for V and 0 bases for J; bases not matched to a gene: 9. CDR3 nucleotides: TGCGCCAGCAGCCCTCTAAGCGGGGGCCTCTCCTACGAGCAGTACTTC. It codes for CASSPLSGGLSYEQYF.

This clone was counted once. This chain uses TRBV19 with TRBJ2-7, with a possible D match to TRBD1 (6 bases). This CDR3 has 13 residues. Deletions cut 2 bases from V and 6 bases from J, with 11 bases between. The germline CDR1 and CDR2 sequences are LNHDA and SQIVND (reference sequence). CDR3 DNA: TGTGCCAGTAGTATACGGCAGGGGATCGAGCAGTACTTC. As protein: CASSIRQGIEQYF.

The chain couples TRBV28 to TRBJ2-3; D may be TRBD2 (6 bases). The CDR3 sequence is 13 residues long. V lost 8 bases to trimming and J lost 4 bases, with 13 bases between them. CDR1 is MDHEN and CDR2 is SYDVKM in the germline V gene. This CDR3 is CASVWGDSDTQYF. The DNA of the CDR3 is TGTGCCAGCGTATGGGGGGACTCAGATACGCAGTATTTT. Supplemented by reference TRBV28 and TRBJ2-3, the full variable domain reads DVKVTQSSRYLVKRTGEKVFLECVQDMDHENMFWYRQDPGLGLRLIYFSYDVKMKEKGDIPEGYSVSREKKERFSLILESASTNQTSMYLCASVWGDSDTQYFGPGTRLTVL.

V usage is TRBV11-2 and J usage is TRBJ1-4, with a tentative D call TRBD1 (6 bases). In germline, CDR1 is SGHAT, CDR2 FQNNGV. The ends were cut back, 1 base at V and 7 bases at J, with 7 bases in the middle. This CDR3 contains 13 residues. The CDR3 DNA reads TGTGCCAGCAGCTTAGCCAGGGGTGAAAAACTGTTTTTT. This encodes CASSLARGEKLFF.

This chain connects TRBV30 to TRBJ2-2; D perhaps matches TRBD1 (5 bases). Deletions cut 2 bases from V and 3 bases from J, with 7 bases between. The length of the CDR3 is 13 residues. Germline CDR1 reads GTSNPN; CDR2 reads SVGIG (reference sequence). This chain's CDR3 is CAWSSQDTGELFF. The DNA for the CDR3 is TGTGCCTGGAGTTCACAGGACACCGGGGAGCTGTTTTTT.

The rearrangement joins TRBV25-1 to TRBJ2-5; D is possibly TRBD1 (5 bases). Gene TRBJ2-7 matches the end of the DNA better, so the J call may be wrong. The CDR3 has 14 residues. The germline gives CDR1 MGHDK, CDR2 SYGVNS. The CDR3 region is CASSDSAPPYEQYF. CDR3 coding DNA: TGTGCCAGCAGCGACAGCGCTCCTCCCTACGAGCAGTACTTC.

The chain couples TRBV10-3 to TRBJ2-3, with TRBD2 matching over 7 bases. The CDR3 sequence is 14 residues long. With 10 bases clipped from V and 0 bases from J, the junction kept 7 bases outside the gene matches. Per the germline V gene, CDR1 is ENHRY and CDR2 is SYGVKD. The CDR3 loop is CATEAGTSTDTQYF. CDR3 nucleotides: TGTGCCACCGAAGCGGGAACTAGCACAGATACGCAGTATTTT.

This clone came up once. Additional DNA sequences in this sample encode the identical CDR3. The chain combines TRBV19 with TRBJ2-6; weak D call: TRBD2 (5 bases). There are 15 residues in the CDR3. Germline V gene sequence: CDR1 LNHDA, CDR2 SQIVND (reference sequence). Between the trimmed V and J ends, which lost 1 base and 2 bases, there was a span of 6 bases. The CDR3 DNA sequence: TGTGCCAGTAGTATAGGGGGAGCTGGGGCCAACGTCCTGACTTTC. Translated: CASSIGGAGANVLTF. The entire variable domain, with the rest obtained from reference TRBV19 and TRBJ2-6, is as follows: DGGITQSPKYLFRKEGQNVTLSCEQNLNHDAMYWYRQDPGQGLRLIYYSQIVNDFQKGDIAEGYSVSREKKESFPLTVTSAQKNPTAFYLCASSIGGAGANVLTFGAGSRLTVL.